Shown below are 20 T cell receptor beta chains from a single sample sequenced in a study of blood T cell repertoires in COVID-19 (dated by TCRdb to about 2020). Library method: the immunoSEQ multiplex PCR assay. Imported from immuneACCESS, the table was reduced by TCRdb to in-frame sequences with V and J called. These copies leave out some clones; in studies compared against another copy, an unresolved V gene accounts for under half, and the cause of the remainder is not known. The sample yields 40,000 to 45,000 clones; roughly nine tenths were counted once. The top ten clonotypes cover around 6.2% of the sample. The sequencing input was peripheral blood. The source is a human donor in a cohort sampled during active COVID-19.

The chain uses TRBV6-2 or TRBV6-3 and TRBJ2-7, with 9 bases identical to TRBD2. The CDR3 runs to 14 residues. CDR1 and CDR2 (germline): MNHEY, SVGEGT. Trimming cost V 7 bases and J 1 base; bases outside gene matches: 5. This CDR3 reads CASTPRGGSYEQYF. CDR3 nucleotides: TGTGCCAGCACCCCGCGGGGGGGGTCCTACGAGCAGTACTTC.

The chain has TRBV4-1 and TRBJ2-3; 9 nucleotides agree with TRBD2. The CDR3 length is 16 residues. V dropped 1 base and J dropped 1; count of bases not matched to a gene: 3. Germline-derived CDR1 and CDR2 are MGHRA and YSYEKL. The CDR3 DNA reads TGCGCCAGCAGCCAAGTGCCTAGCGGGGGCACAGATACGCAGTATTTT. Translating it yields CASSQVPSGGTDTQYF.

Concerning this clone itself: The junction shows a germline mismatch at one end, possibly a read error. The V and J genes are TRBV6-5 and TRBJ1-1, with TRBD1 matching 7 bases. CDR1 is MNHEY, CDR2 SVGAGI, per germline. The CDR3 totals 15 residues. The CDR3 sequence: CTSSYTRTGETEAFF. In DNA form, the CDR3 reads TGTACCAGCAGTTACACGCGGACAGGTGAGACTGAAGCTTTCTTT.

The genes are TRBV28 and TRBJ1-2, with TRBD1 identical over 11 bases. Germline V lookup: CDR1 MDHEN, CDR2 SYDVKM. After removal of 4 bases from V and 4 bases from J, the junction contained 5 bases not matched to a gene. The CDR3 runs 15 residues. The chain's CDR3 is CASSSGGTGGYGYTF. CDR3 coding DNA: TGTGCCAGCAGTTCGGGGGGGACAGGGGGCTATGGCTACACCTTC.

By share, this clone ranks as medium-sized (0.01 to 0.1%). The chain uses TRBV3-1 (or the pseudogene TRBV3-2) and TRBJ1-4; the D is unclear. The CDR3 loop spans 13 amino acids. From germline, CDR1 is LGHDT and CDR2 YNNKEL (reference sequence). V lost 1 base to trimming and J lost 16 bases, with 16 bases between them. CDR3 loop: CASSQGEQQPEFF. The DNA for the CDR3 is TGTGCCAGCAGCCAAGGCGAGCAACAGCCAGAGTTTTTT.

This rearrangement joins TRBV2 to TRBJ2-4; 13 nucleotides match TRBD2. Unmatched junction bases numbered 10, after V lost 3 bases and J lost 5 bases. This CDR3 spans 18 amino acids. In germline, CDR1 is SNHLY, CDR2 FYNNEI. The CDR3 protein is CASSDEGTSGVRENIQYF. The CDR3 DNA sequence: TGTGCCAGCAGTGACGAGGGGACTAGCGGGGTCCGGGAAAACATTCAGTACTTC.

This chain connects TRBV4-1 to TRBJ2-2, with 12 bases that match TRBD2. Germline V gene lookup returns CDR1 MGHRA and CDR2 YSYEKL. The trim removed 1 base at V and 7 bases at J, leaving 7 bases unmatched. CDR3 size: 17 residues. The DNA of the CDR3 is TGCGCCAGCAGCCAAGGAGGACTAGCGGGATCGTACGGGGAGCTGTTTTTT. As protein: CASSQGGLAGSYGELFF.

The chain has TRBV9 and TRBJ2-5, with 8 bases lining up with TRBD2. The CDR3 is 13 residues long. V dropped 3 bases and J dropped 4; count of bases not matched to a gene: 2. Germline assignment: CDR1 SGDLS and CDR2 YYNGEE. The CDR3 DNA sequence: TGTGCCAGCAGCGAAGCGGGAGCAGAGACCCAGTACTTC. It codes for CASSEAGAETQYF.

The chain uses TRBV27 and TRBJ2-5, with D perhaps TRBD1 (6 bases). Trimming cost V 3 bases and J 5 bases, with 10 bases left between them. CDR1 and CDR2 from the germline V gene are MNHEY and SMNVEV (reference sequence). The CDR3 extends over 13 amino acids. In DNA, the CDR3 is TGTGCCAGCAGTTTCCAGGGGTGGGAGACCCAGTACTTC. Its protein is CASSFQGWETQYF.

This clone was recorded only once. The V call is TRBV5-6, the J call TRBJ1-2, with D possibly being TRBD1 (6 bases). The CDR3 extends over 14 amino acids. Germline CDR1 is SGHDT and CDR2 is YYEEEE. Trimming shortened V by 0 bases and J by 5 bases, and 11 bases separated the two germline ends. CDR3 bases: TGTGCCAGCAGCTTGGGACAGGTGATTTATGGCTACACCTTC. It yields the protein CASSLGQVIYGYTF. The full variable domain, with the rest looked up from reference TRBV5-6 and TRBJ1-2, is DAGVTQSPTHLIKTRGQQVTLRCSPKSGHDTVSWYQQALGQGPQFIFQYYEEEERQRGNFPDRFSGHQFPNYSSELNVNALLLGDSALYLCASSLGQVIYGYTFGSGTRLTVV.

V and J are TRBV19 and TRBJ1-4; possible D gene TRBD1, 5 bases. Germline CDR1 LNHDA, CDR2 SQIVND (reference sequence). This CDR3 contains 20 residues. V gave up 5 bases and J gave up 7 bases, with 32 bases separating them. As DNA, the CDR3 is TGTGCCAGTAGTTCCCTTTCTGCGCGGGACGGAGCCTACCTTGGTGAAAAACTGTTTTTT. Translated: CASSSLSARDGAYLGEKLFF.

In this sample, this clone is large. The rearrangement links TRBV18 to TRBJ1-3; 9 bases are a match to TRBD1. With V trimmed by 1 base and J by 4 bases, 5 bases remained unmatched. The CDR3 sequence is 16 residues long. CDR1 and CDR2 from the germline V gene are KGHSH and LQKENI. The CDR3: CASSPLTGGSGNTIYF. In nucleotides, the CDR3 is TGTGCCAGCTCACCACTGACAGGGGGATCCGGAAACACCATATATTTT.

V is TRBV30 and J is TRBJ2-7; maybe TRBD2 (6 bases). The CDR3 contains 12 residues. Germline V CDR1 and CDR2: GTSNPN, SVGIG (reference sequence). V was pared by 3 bases and J by 6 bases, with 12 bases between. CDR3 DNA sequence: TGTGCCTGGAGGGGGGACGGGGGCGAGCAGTACTTC. It codes for CAWRGDGGEQYF.

CDR3 nucleotides: TGCGCCAGCAGCAAACCCGGACCCGGACAGGCCCCAAACTATGGCTACACCTTC. This codes for CASSKPGPGQAPNYGYTF. The chain is built from TRBV5-1 and TRBJ1-2; 7 nucleotides line up with TRBD1. The germline V gene encodes CDR1 SGHRS and CDR2 YFSETQ. V was clipped by 4 bases and J by 2 bases; unmatched bases: 17. The CDR3 is 18 amino acids.

This clone was counted a few times. The chain carries TRBV30 and TRBJ1-2; weak D call: TRBD1 (5 bases). Trimming took 3 bases from V and 6 from J, leaving 20 bases between them. Germline V gene lookup returns CDR1 GTSNPN and CDR2 SVGIG (reference sequence). The CDR3 contains 15 residues. CDR3 region: CAWSSRGNGRNGYTF. CDR3 nucleotide sequence: TGTGCCTGGAGCAGTCGGGGGAACGGAAGGAATGGCTACACCTTC.

The CDR3 DNA reads as TGTGCCAGCAGCGCCGGGACAGGGGCAGCCGGGGCCAACGTCCTGACTTTC. Protein product: CASSAGTGAAGANVLTF. The rearrangement joins TRBV5-4 to TRBJ2-6; TRBD1 aligns across 10 bases. J was trimmed by 4 bases and V by 4 bases; bases with no gene match: 8. Germline CDR1 is SGHNT and CDR2 is YYREEE (reference sequence). The CDR3 totals 17 residues.

This clone was recorded once. CDR3 region: CASSLVQGIMNEQYF. For the CDR3, the DNA is TGCGCCAGCAGCTTGGTACAGGGGATTATGAACGAGCAGTACTTC. The chain carries TRBV5-1 and TRBJ2-7, with 7 bases matching TRBD1. Germline CDR1 SGHRS, CDR2 YFSETQ. V lost 0 bases and J lost 5; bases outside the gene matches: 8. The CDR3 has 15 residues.

The CDR3 bases are TGTGCCAGTAGTAGAGGACTAGTCGACGAGCAGTACTTC. It translates to CASSRGLVDEQYF. The V gene is TRBV19, the J gene TRBJ2-7; TRBD2 agrees at 7 bases. In germline, CDR1 is LNHDA, CDR2 SQIVND (reference sequence). J lost 5 bases, V lost 4 bases, and 5 bases had no gene match. The CDR3 sequence is 13 residues long.

CDR3: CASRGHQETQYF. CDR3 nucleotides: TGTGCCAGCAGGGGGCACCAAGAGACCCAGTACTTC. The chain combines TRBV6-5 with TRBJ2-5; weak D call: TRBD1 (5 bases). V was cut by 6 bases and J by 0 bases, with 5 bases left in between. Germline CDR1 reads MNHEY; CDR2 reads SVGAGI. CDR3 length: 12 residues.

J is TRBJ1-6 and V is TRBV2, with 10 bases matching TRBD1. The CDR3 loop spans 14 amino acids. V was clipped by 5 bases and J by 10 bases; unmatched bases: 5. Germline V gives CDR1 SNHLY, CDR2 FYNNEI. CDR3 DNA: TGTGCCAGCAGTCCGGGACAGGGGCACTCACCCCTCCACTTT. Encoded protein: CASSPGQGHSPLHF.